Presented here are 32 T cell receptor beta chains from one specimen sequenced in a study of blood T cell repertoires in COVID-19. TCRdb's table, derived via immunoSEQ multiplex PCR, lists solely in-frame clones and lacks some. This sample carries about 300,000 clones, 85% of them seen once, and the ten largest clones take around 2.3%. The sequenced sample consisted of PBMCs or T cells enriched from blood (not recorded which). The source is a woman in her 50s who had recovered from COVID-19.

J is TRBJ1-1 and V is TRBV7-8; 7 nucleotides align to TRBD1. The CDR3 consists of 14 residues. V shed 2 bases, J shed 6 bases, and the junction held 6 bases outside the gene matches. CDR1 and CDR2 (germline): SGHVS, FQNEAQ. In DNA, the CDR3 is TGTGCCAGCAGCTTATGGGGACAGACATCTGAAGCTTTCTTT. Translation gives CASSLWGQTSEAFF.

The chain couples TRBV9 to TRBJ2-5; 7 bases align to TRBD2. This CDR3 has 15 amino acids. Trimming took 0 bases from V and 5 from J; bases not matched to a gene: 7. The V gene's germline CDR1 is SGDLS and CDR2 YYNGEE. The CDR3 DNA is TGTGCCAGCAGCGTAGGAGGGAGGGCCTCTGAGACCCAGTACTTC. Translation gives CASSVGGRASETQYF.

The chain uses TRBV19 and TRBJ2-1; possibly TRBD2 for D (5 bases). The CDR3 sequence is 16 residues long. The V gene's germline CDR1 is LNHDA and CDR2 SQIVND (reference sequence). V shed 3 bases and J shed 10 bases, with 22 bases lying between them. The CDR3 loop is CASSMIFEQISEEQFF. Here the CDR3 DNA reads TGTGCCAGTAGTATGATCTTTGAGCAAATTAGCGAAGAGCAGTTCTTC.

The chain recombines TRBV27 with TRBJ2-7; D is uncertain. V lost 0 bases and J 2 bases, leaving 5 bases between the germline ends. The CDR3 sequence is 13 residues long. Germline CDR1 is MNHEY and CDR2 is SMNVEV (reference sequence). The CDR3 nucleotides read TGTGCCAGCAGTTTATCTCCCACCTACGAGCAGTACTTC. Translating gives CASSLSPTYEQYF.

This sequence joins TRBV7-8 and TRBJ2-7; 9 nucleotides agree with TRBD2. With V trimmed by 0 bases and J by 3 bases, 9 bases remained unmatched. The CDR3 loop spans 17 amino acids. Germline values: CDR1 SGHVS, CDR2 FQNEAQ. In DNA, the CDR3 is TGTGCCAGCAGCTTAGCCTTCACCGGGACTAGCAGCTACGAGCAGTACTTC. It encodes CASSLAFTGTSSYEQYF. The entire variable domain, with the rest obtained from reference TRBV7-8 and TRBJ2-7, is as follows: GAGVSQSPRYKVAKRGQDVALRCDPISGHVSLFWYQQALGQGPEFLTYFQNEAQLDKSGLPSDRFFAERPEGSVSTLKIQRTQQEDSAVYLCASSLAFTGTSSYEQYFGPGTRLTVT.

CDR3 in amino acids: CSVVGLPSSGNTIYF. The CDR3 DNA reads TGCAGCGTTGTGGGGCTTCCAAGCTCTGGAAACACCATATATTTT. V gene TRBV29-1 combines with J gene TRBJ1-3; tentative D call: TRBD1 (5 bases). V was shortened by 4 bases and J by 0 bases, with 13 bases between the two germline ends. Germline CDR1 reads SQVTM; CDR2 reads ANQGSEA. CDR3 length: 15 residues.

The chain recombines TRBV4-2 with TRBJ2-1, with D unclear. With 0 bases removed from V and 6 bases from J, the gap between germline ends came to 6 bases. The CDR3 has 13 amino acids. The germline gives CDR1 LGHNA, CDR2 YNFKEQ. In DNA, the CDR3 is TGTGCCAGCAGCCAAGAAGAGTTCAATGAGCAGTTCTTC. Translating it yields CASSQEEFNEQFF.

The rearrangement uses TRBV14 and TRBJ1-1, with D hard to call. From germline, CDR1 is SGHDN and CDR2 FVKESK. The V gene lost 6 bases and the J gene lost 2 bases, with 10 bases spanning the gap. There are 13 residues in the CDR3. The CDR3: CASSLTRNTEAFF. The CDR3 region has the DNA TGTGCCAGCAGTCTTACTCGAAACACTGAAGCTTTCTTT. The variable domain in full, completed from reference TRBV14 and TRBJ1-1, reads EAGVTQFPSHSVIEKGQTVTLRCDPISGHDNLYWYRRVMGKEIKFLLHFVKESKQDESGMPNNRFLAERTGGTYSTLKVQPAELEDSGVYFCASSLTRNTEAFFGQGTRLTVV.

The chain links TRBV19 to TRBJ1-5; 7 bases are a match to TRBD1. The V gene end was trimmed by 8 bases and the J gene end by 1 base; junction bases not matched to a gene: 8. Looked up from germline, CDR1 is LNHDA and CDR2 is SQIVND (reference sequence). The CDR3 sequence is 15 residues long. The CDR3, as DNA: TGTGCCAGTGAGACGTGGACAGGCAGCAATCAGCCCCAGCATTTT. Amino acids: CASETWTGSNQPQHF.

A single count supports this clone. This chain connects TRBV5-4 to TRBJ2-1; 9 bases are shared with TRBD1. This CDR3 contains 13 residues. Germline V gene lookup returns CDR1 SGHNT and CDR2 YYREEE (reference sequence). J gave up 8 bases and V 4 bases, and 4 bases lay outside the gene matches. This CDR3 reads CASSQGQGHEQFF. For the CDR3, the DNA is TGTGCCAGCAGCCAGGGACAGGGCCATGAGCAGTTCTTC. Full variable domain (rest looked up from reference TRBV5-4 and TRBJ2-1): ETGVTQSPTHLIKTRGQQVTLRCSSQSGHNTVSWYQQALGQGPQFIFQYYREEENGRGNFPPRFSGLQFPNYSSELNVNALELDDSALYLCASSQGQGHEQFFGPGTRLTVL.

This clone was seen many times. The chain recombines TRBV10-3 with TRBJ1-2; TRBD1 matches 7 bases. The CDR3 extends over 17 amino acids. Germline values: CDR1 ENHRY, CDR2 SYGVKD. Unmatched junction bases numbered 12, after V lost 3 bases and J lost 2 bases. CDR3 DNA sequence: TGTGCCATCAGTGACCTTAAATTGGGACAGCTAAACTATGGCTACACCTTC. This translates into CAISDLKLGQLNYGYTF.

V and J are TRBV19 and TRBJ2-5, with D perhaps matching TRBD2 (5 bases). The CDR3 is 11 residues long. V was clipped by 5 bases and J by 4 bases, with 5 bases between them. The germline CDR1 and CDR2 sequences are LNHDA and SQIVND (reference sequence). The CDR3 sequence is CASSAGETQYF. The CDR3 nucleotides read TGTGCCAGTAGTGCGGGAGAGACCCAGTACTTC. Full variable domain (outside the CDR3, taken from reference TRBV19 and TRBJ2-5): DGGITQSPKYLFRKEGQNVTLSCEQNLNHDAMYWYRQDPGQGLRLIYYSQIVNDFQKGDIAEGYSVSREKKESFPLTVTSAQKNPTAFYLCASSAGETQYFGPGTRLLVL.

The chain has TRBV4-1 and TRBJ1-4, with 8 positions matching TRBD1. The V gene end was trimmed by 0 bases and the J gene end by 0 bases; junction bases not matched to a gene: 9. Germline CDR1 and CDR2: MGHRA and YSYEKL. This CDR3 is built from 19 residues. The CDR3 here is CASSQEVQGGDSTNEKLFF. DNA for the CDR3: TGCGCCAGCAGCCAAGAGGTACAGGGGGGAGATTCAACTAATGAAAAACTGTTTTTT.

The chain couples TRBV5-1 to TRBJ2-7, with 9 bases identical to TRBD1. The junction had 3 bases not matched to a gene; V was cut back by 3 bases and J by 2 bases. CDR1 is SGHRS and CDR2 is YFSETQ in the germline V gene. The CDR3 has 14 residues. The CDR3 region is CASSWGQGPYEQYF. The CDR3 nucleotides read TGCGCCAGCAGCTGGGGACAGGGACCCTACGAGCAGTACTTC.

The chain combines TRBV28 with TRBJ1-5, with 10 positions matching TRBD1. The CDR3 length is 14 residues. Germline V gene sequence: CDR1 MDHEN, CDR2 SYDVKM. V lost 6 bases and J lost 3; bases outside the gene matches: 2. The CDR3 DNA reads TGTGCCAGCAGGACAGGGGGCGACAATCAGCCCCAGCATTTT. This translates into CASRTGGDNQPQHF.

V usage is TRBV7-8 and J usage is TRBJ2-5, with D perhaps TRBD2 (6 bases). V was shortened by 1 base and J by 0 bases, with 6 bases between the two germline ends. The CDR3 runs to 14 residues. Germline V CDR1 and CDR2: SGHVS, FQNEAQ. The DNA of the CDR3 is TGTGCCAGCAGCTTAGGGGACTACCAAGAGACCCAGTACTTC. Its protein is CASSLGDYQETQYF. The full variable domain, in which reference TRBV7-8 and TRBJ2-5 provide the parts outside the CDR3, is GAGVSQSPRYKVAKRGQDVALRCDPISGHVSLFWYQQALGQGPEFLTYFQNEAQLDKSGLPSDRFFAERPEGSVSTLKIQRTQQEDSAVYLCASSLGDYQETQYFGPGTRLLVL.

The chain combines TRBV2 with TRBJ2-5; 9 bases map to TRBD1. The CDR3 totals 14 residues. The junction had 6 bases not matched to a gene; V was cut back by 6 bases and J by 4 bases. Germline loops: CDR1 SNHLY, CDR2 FYNNEI. The DNA of the CDR3 is TGTGCCAGCAGCGGGACAGGGTTTCGAGAGACCCAGTACTTC. It translates to CASSGTGFRETQYF.

The genes are TRBV30 and TRBJ2-7; possibly TRBD1 for D (5 bases). Looked up from germline, CDR1 is GTSNPN and CDR2 is SVGIG (reference sequence). The length of the CDR3 is 13 residues. V lost 3 bases and J 5 bases, leaving 14 bases between the germline ends. The CDR3 DNA reads TGTGCCTGGAGGGCCACAGGTACTAACGAGCAGTACTTC. Protein product: CAWRATGTNEQYF.

The chain uses TRBV5-1 and TRBJ2-2; weak D call: TRBD1 (6 bases). This CDR3 is 19 amino acids long. Deletions cut 0 bases from V and 0 bases from J, with 18 bases between. Germline-derived CDR1 and CDR2 are SGHRS and YFSETQ. The CDR3 here is CASSLEAPGTTANTGELFF. The CDR3, as DNA: TGCGCCAGCAGCTTGGAGGCCCCCGGGACAACCGCGAACACCGGGGAGCTGTTTTTT. Variable domain in full (rest from reference TRBV5-1 and TRBJ2-2): KAGVTQTPRYLIKTRGQQVTLSCSPISGHRSVSWYQQTPGQGLQFLFEYFSETQRNKGNFPGRFSGRQFSNSRSEMNVSTLELGDSALYLCASSLEAPGTTANTGELFFGEGSRLTVL.

The V and J genes are TRBV4-1 and TRBJ2-7; tentatively, D is TRBD1 (5 bases). V was cut by 0 bases and J by 3 bases, with 9 bases left in between. The CDR3 is made up of 14 amino acids. Germline V CDR1 and CDR2: MGHRA, YSYEKL. CDR3: CASSQDDSYYEQYF. The CDR3 nucleotides read TGCGCCAGCAGCCAAGACGACAGTTACTACGAGCAGTACTTC.

The J gene is TRBJ1-1, the V gene TRBV7-9; tentative D call: TRBD1 (5 bases). The CDR3 is made up of 14 amino acids. V lost 0 bases and J lost 4, with 9 bases in between. The germline gives CDR1 SEHNR, CDR2 FQNEAQ (reference sequence). This CDR3 reads CASSLAGRATEAFF. In DNA form, the CDR3 reads TGTGCCAGCAGCTTAGCAGGCAGGGCCACTGAAGCTTTCTTT.

With regard to this clone: One junction end does not reproduce the germline sequence, and a read error may be involved. This CDR3 is also generated by other DNA sequences in the sample. The chain uses TRBV5-4 and TRBJ1-2; no clear D gene. This CDR3 is built from 13 residues. Germline assignment: CDR1 SGHNT and CDR2 YYREEE (reference sequence). The CDR3 DNA is TGTGCCAGCAGCCCAGCGGGCGACTATGGCTATACCTTC. Its protein is CASSPAGDYGYTF.

This chain joins TRBV18 and TRBJ1-6, with unresolved D. The CDR3 has 13 amino acids. Trimming took off 6 bases at V and 9 bases at J, with 12 bases between the two ends. Germline V gene lookup returns CDR1 KGHSH and CDR2 LQKENI. CDR3 in DNA: TGTGCCAGCTCTGCCGCAGGTCCTTCACCCCTCCACTTT. This gives the protein CASSAAGPSPLHF.

The chain has TRBV10-1 and TRBJ2-7; D uncertain. This CDR3 is 14 amino acids long. The germline CDR1 and CDR2 sequences are WNHNN and SYGVQD (reference sequence). V was cut by 6 bases and J by 7 bases, with 19 bases left in between. The CDR3 DNA sequence: TGCGCCAGCAGCGAAGCAGGCAGGTCGCGAGAGCAGTACTTC. As protein: CASSEAGRSREQYF.

This chain connects TRBV27 to TRBJ1-5; possibly TRBD1 for D (6 bases). This CDR3 region has 13 residues. V was trimmed by 4 bases and J by 3 bases, leaving 7 bases between them. Germline-derived CDR1 and CDR2 are MNHEY and SMNVEV (reference sequence). The CDR3 region is CASSWDNNQPQHF. DNA of the CDR3: TGTGCCAGCAGTTGGGACAACAATCAGCCCCAGCATTTT.

The gene calls are TRBV4-1 and TRBJ1-2, with D tentatively TRBD1 (5 bases). In germline, CDR1 is MGHRA, CDR2 YSYEKL. Trimming cost V 4 bases and J 5 bases, with 23 bases left between them. The CDR3 contains 17 residues. The CDR3 nucleotides are TGCGCCAGCAGCCCCACGACATCCGGGACGGGAGTTTATGGCTACACCTTC. This translates into CASSPTTSGTGVYGYTF.

The chain links TRBV5-1 to TRBJ1-1; the D is unclear. Germline CDR1 and CDR2: SGHRS and YFSETQ. Trimming stripped 4 bases from V and 4 bases from J, with 14 bases between. The CDR3 has 14 amino acids. CDR3 in DNA: TGCGCCAGCAGCGCACGTGAGGGTGGCACTGAAGCTTTCTTT. The encoded protein is CASSAREGGTEAFF. The whole variable domain, remainder taken from reference TRBV5-1 and TRBJ1-1, is KAGVTQTPRYLIKTRGQQVTLSCSPISGHRSVSWYQQTPGQGLQFLFEYFSETQRNKGNFPGRFSGRQFSNSRSEMNVSTLELGDSALYLCASSAREGGTEAFFGQGTRLTVV.

The chain recombines TRBV18 with TRBJ1-1, with 9 nucleotides matching TRBD1. Germline trimming cut 3 bases from V and 5 bases from J; bases unmatched to any gene: 4. Germline values: CDR1 KGHSH, CDR2 LQKENI. CDR3 length: 14 residues. The CDR3 DNA reads as TGTGCCAGCTCACCCTCCGGGACAGGGACTGAAGCTTTCTTT. As protein: CASSPSGTGTEAFF.

As DNA, the CDR3 is TGTGCCAGCAGTCTAGGGTACAGGGTAGGGGGTAGCGGCTACACCTTC. It yields the protein CASSLGYRVGGSGYTF. The chain couples TRBV27 to TRBJ1-2; possible D gene TRBD1, 6 bases. The V gene's germline CDR1 is MNHEY and CDR2 SMNVEV (reference sequence). The CDR3 extends over 16 amino acids. V was trimmed by 5 bases and J by 8 bases, leaving 24 bases between them.

This clone was seen more than once but under ten times. V gene TRBV27 combines with J gene TRBJ1-6, with TRBD1 as a possible D gene (6 bases). The CDR3 is 14 amino acids. The ends were cut back, 4 bases at V and 5 bases at J, with 9 bases in the middle. Germline CDR1 reads MNHEY; CDR2 reads SMNVEV (reference sequence). CDR3 nucleotide sequence: TGTGCCAGCAGTTCGGGGGGCAATAATTCACCCCTCCACTTT. Translating gives CASSSGGNNSPLHF.

V and J are TRBV19 and TRBJ2-2, with TRBD1 matching 11 bases. The CDR3 extends over 14 amino acids. Germline assignment: CDR1 LNHDA and CDR2 SQIVND (reference sequence). V dropped 6 bases and J dropped 6; count of bases not matched to a gene: 3. The chain's CDR3 is CASRRDRGAGELFF. The CDR3 DNA follows: TGTGCCAGTAGACGGGACAGGGGGGCCGGGGAGCTGTTTTTT.

V usage is TRBV3-1 (or the pseudogene TRBV3-2) and J usage is TRBJ2-7; a weak D match, TRBD1 (5 bases). V was trimmed by 0 bases and J by 2 bases, leaving 8 bases between them. Looked up from germline, CDR1 is LGHDT and CDR2 is YNNKEL (reference sequence). This CDR3 has 14 amino acids. CDR3 DNA sequence: TGTGCCAGCAGCCAAGACAGGGCCCCCTACGAGCAGTACTTC. It translates to CASSQDRAPYEQYF.